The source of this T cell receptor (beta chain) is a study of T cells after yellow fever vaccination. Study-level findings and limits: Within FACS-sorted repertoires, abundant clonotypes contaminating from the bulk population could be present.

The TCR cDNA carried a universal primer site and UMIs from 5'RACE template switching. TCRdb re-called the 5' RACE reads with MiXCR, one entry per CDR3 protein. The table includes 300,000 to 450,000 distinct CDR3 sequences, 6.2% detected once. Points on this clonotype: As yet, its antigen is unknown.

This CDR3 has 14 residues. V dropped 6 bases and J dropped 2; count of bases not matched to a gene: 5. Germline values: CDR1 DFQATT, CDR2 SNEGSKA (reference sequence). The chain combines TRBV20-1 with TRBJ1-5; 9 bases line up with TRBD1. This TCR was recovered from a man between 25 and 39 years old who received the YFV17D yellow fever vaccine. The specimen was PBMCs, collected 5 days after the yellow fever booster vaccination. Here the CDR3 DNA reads TGCAGTGCCCAGAGGACAGGGGGCAATCAGCCCCAGCATTTT. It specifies CSAQRTGGNQPQHF.